A single sample gave rise to the 26 T cell receptor beta chains below, sequenced in a study of STAT5B mutations in CD4+ large granular lymphocyte leukemia. Assay used: immunoSEQ multiplex PCR; TCRdb lists only in-frame clones, some missing. The table includes under 50,000 clones, around 82% detected once. The material sequenced was CD4+ T cells from blood buffy coats. These receptors were taken from a human donor in good health.

The CDR3 region is CASSLAPGLSTGELFF. In nucleotides, the CDR3 is TGCGCCAGCAGCTTGGCCCCGGGACTTTCAACCGGGGAGCTGTTTTTT. This chain uses TRBV5-1 with TRBJ2-2, with D perhaps matching TRBD2 (6 bases). The V gene lost 0 bases and the J gene lost 5 bases, with 14 bases spanning the gap. CDR1 is SGHRS and CDR2 is YFSETQ in the germline V gene. The CDR3 consists of 16 residues.

The gene calls are TRBV11-2 and TRBJ2-5; D possibly corresponds to TRBD1 (5 bases). The germline V gene encodes CDR1 SGHAT and CDR2 FQNNGV. The CDR3 sequence is 15 residues long. Trimming removed 5 bases from V and 1 base from J, with 14 bases in between. The CDR3 DNA is TGTGCCAGCAGCCCATGGTCAGGGCCCCAAGAGACCCAGTACTTC. As protein: CASSPWSGPQETQYF. Full variable domain (remainder filled in from reference TRBV11-2 and TRBJ2-5): EAGVAQSPRYKIIEKRQSVAFWCNPISGHATLYWYQQILGQGPKLLIQFQNNGVVDDSQLPKDRFSAERLKGVDSTLKIQPAKLEDSAVYLCASSPWSGPQETQYFGPGTRLLVL.

This clone has more than one count but fewer than ten. The chain has TRBV19 and TRBJ1-1; D is ambiguous. The CDR3 consists of 13 residues. V lost 3 bases and J 4 bases, leaving 9 bases between the germline ends. Germline V gene lookup returns CDR1 LNHDA and CDR2 SQIVND (reference sequence). The CDR3 region is CASSMARRTEAFF. CDR3 sequence (DNA): TGTGCCAGTAGTATGGCAAGGCGCACTGAAGCTTTCTTT.

The rearrangement uses TRBV15 and TRBJ2-7; 8 nucleotides match TRBD1. The germline V gene has CDR1 LNHNV and CDR2 YYDKDF (reference sequence). V lost 4 bases to trimming and J lost 6 bases; unmatched junction nucleotides: 14. CDR3 length: 16 amino acids. The DNA of the CDR3 is TGTGCCACCAGCATTCCCCGGCCTCAGGGGGCGTCCGAGCAGTACTTC. Amino acids: CATSIPRPQGASEQYF.

A single count supports this clone. This chain connects TRBV9 to TRBJ2-7; D is unresolved. With 0 bases removed from V and 2 bases from J, the gap between germline ends came to 12 bases. This CDR3 region has 15 residues. Germline CDR1 SGDLS, CDR2 YYNGEE. The CDR3, as DNA: TGTGCCAGCAGCGTAGAATGGGGTATAACCTACGAGCAGTACTTC. It codes for CASSVEWGITYEQYF.

The chain recombines TRBV27 with TRBJ1-4, with 7 bases aligning to TRBD1. The germline CDR1 and CDR2 sequences are MNHEY and SMNVEV (reference sequence). V lost 9 bases, J lost 4 bases, and 8 bases stayed unmatched. The length of the CDR3 is 14 residues. CDR3 sequence reads: CARPDREDNEKLFF. The CDR3 coding sequence is TGTGCCAGGCCCGACAGGGAGGATAATGAAAAACTGTTTTTT.

The chain carries TRBV2 and TRBJ1-1; D gene ambiguous. Germline V CDR1 and CDR2: SNHLY, FYNNEI. This CDR3 is 12 amino acids long. Trimming took 6 bases from V and 1 from J, leaving 6 bases between them. Here the CDR3 reads CASRVKNTEAFF. The CDR3 coding sequence is TGTGCCAGCAGGGTTAAGAACACTGAAGCTTTCTTT.

The chain recombines TRBV23-1 with TRBJ1-6; D remains unclear. TRBV23-1 is known as an ORF, though its function is uncertain. The CDR3 loop spans 12 amino acids. Trimming shortened V by 9 bases and J by 6 bases, and 9 bases separated the two germline ends. CDR3 residues: CARGPSNSPLHF. The CDR3 region has the DNA TGCGCCAGGGGTCCGAGTAATTCACCCCTCCACTTT.

The CDR3 region has the DNA TGTGCCAGCAGCAATAGTTACAGGTGGACCTCTAGCACAGATACGCAGTATTTT. Protein product: CASSNSYRWTSSTDTQYF. The chain is built from TRBV21-1 and TRBJ2-3; the tabulated D call, TRBD1, remains unverified against the DNA. TRBV21-1 is shown as a pseudogene. The CDR3 covers 18 residues.

This rearrangement joins TRBV7-2 to TRBJ2-2, with TRBD1 identical over 10 bases. This CDR3 contains 15 residues. Germline loops: CDR1 SGHTA, CDR2 FQGNSA. The V gene end was trimmed by 6 bases and the J gene end by 5 bases; junction bases not matched to a gene: 6. CDR3 region: CASRKRQGATGELFF. CDR3 coding DNA: TGTGCCAGCAGAAAAAGACAGGGGGCAACCGGGGAGCTGTTTTTT.

The gene calls are TRBV6-6 and TRBJ2-7; D not certain. The CDR3 is made up of 12 amino acids. Germline-derived CDR1 and CDR2 are MNHNY and SVGAGI (reference sequence). V was pared by 6 bases and J by 3 bases, with 9 bases between. CDR3 nucleotides: TGTGCCAGCAGCTCCGGACGCTACGAGCAGTACTTC. Amino acids: CASSSGRYEQYF.

In its sample, this clone was seen a few times. V usage is TRBV10-1 and J usage is TRBJ1-5, with D unclear. The CDR3 extends over 13 amino acids. Germline lookup yields CDR1 WNHNN and CDR2 SYGVQD (reference sequence). V gave up 2 bases and J gave up 5 bases, with 7 bases separating them. The CDR3 coding sequence is TGCGCCAGCAGTGAGAACACGGATCAGCCCCAGCATTTT. As protein: CASSENTDQPQHF.

The rearrangement uses TRBV30 and TRBJ1-1; D is perhaps TRBD1 (5 bases). V lost 1 base, J lost 3 bases, and 9 bases lay in between. Germline V gene sequence: CDR1 GTSNPN, CDR2 SVGIG (reference sequence). The CDR3 sequence is 13 residues long. The CDR3: CAWSARVDTEAFF. For the CDR3, the DNA is TGTGCCTGGAGTGCCAGGGTGGACACTGAAGCTTTCTTT.

The chain combines TRBV5-4 with TRBJ1-4, with 9 bases identical to TRBD1. Germline V lookup: CDR1 SGHNT, CDR2 YYREEE (reference sequence). V shed 4 bases, J shed 0 bases, and the junction held 10 bases outside the gene matches. The CDR3 is 18 residues long. In DNA form, the CDR3 reads TGTGCCAGCAGCACCGGGACAGGGCTCTGGGCAACTAATGAAAAACTGTTTTTT. Its protein product is CASSTGTGLWATNEKLFF.

The chain joins TRBV19 to TRBJ2-7, with D tentatively TRBD1 (6 bases). This CDR3 spans 12 amino acids. Trimming left V 8 bases short and J 1 base short, with 9 bases between. Per germline, CDR1 LNHDA and CDR2 SQIVND (reference sequence). CDR3 protein: CASSGVSYEQYF. CDR3 coding DNA: TGTGCCAGTTCAGGGGTTTCCTACGAGCAGTACTTC.

V is TRBV6-1 and J is TRBJ1-4; D possibly corresponds to TRBD1 (6 bases). The V and J ends lost 9 bases and 5 bases respectively, with 13 bases between them. Looked up from germline, CDR1 is MNHNS and CDR2 is SASEGT. The CDR3 length is 13 residues. The CDR3 DNA reads as TGTGCCAGGGGGGGACACATAAATGAAAAACTGTTTTTT. It translates to CARGGHINEKLFF.

V gene TRBV6-1 combines with J gene TRBJ1-2, with 7 nucleotides matching TRBD1. This CDR3 has 13 amino acids. Germline CDR1 reads MNHNS; CDR2 reads SASEGT. The V segment lost 4 bases and the J segment 2 bases; nucleotides outside the gene matches: 1. Written as DNA, the CDR3 is TGTGCCAGCAGTGTGGGACAGAACTATGGCTACACCTTC. It yields the protein CASSVGQNYGYTF.

The chain has TRBV19 and TRBJ1-2, with TRBD1 identical over 9 bases. V trimming: 3 bases; J trimming: 6 bases; junction bases outside the gene matches: 14. CDR1 and CDR2 from the germline V gene are LNHDA and SQIVND (reference sequence). CDR3 length: 17 residues. The CDR3 loop reads CASSIRDRERRQHGYTF. CDR3 DNA sequence: TGTGCCAGTAGTATTCGGGACAGGGAGAGGCGGCAGCATGGCTACACCTTC.

V is TRBV28 and J is TRBJ2-7; TRBD1 agrees at 8 bases. The CDR3 totals 15 residues. Per germline, CDR1 MDHEN and CDR2 SYDVKM. The V gene end was trimmed by 4 bases and the J gene end by 1 base; junction bases not matched to a gene: 6. The CDR3 region is CASSSPGGASYEQYF. DNA of the CDR3: TGTGCCAGCAGTTCCCCAGGGGGCGCGTCCTACGAGCAGTACTTC.

The chain employs TRBV16 and TRBJ2-3; the D call may be TRBD1 or TRBD2 (6 bases each). CDR3 length: 16 residues. CDR1 is KGHSY and CDR2 is FQNENV in the germline V gene. The germline V and J ends were trimmed by 0 bases and 3 bases, with 13 bases remaining between them. CDR3 DNA sequence: TGTGCCAGCAGCCAATCCCCCCGGGGGCCGACAGATACGCAGTATTTT. This codes for CASSQSPRGPTDTQYF.

The chain uses TRBV27 and TRBJ2-1, with 7 positions matching TRBD1. This CDR3 has 15 residues. Germline V CDR1 and CDR2: MNHEY, SMNVEV (reference sequence). V was clipped by 6 bases and J by 2 bases; unmatched bases: 7. Here the CDR3 DNA reads TGTGCCAGCAGCTCGACAGGGAGTACCTACAATGAGCAGTTCTTC. This codes for CASSSTGSTYNEQFF.

This chain links TRBV6-5 with TRBJ1-5; D gene ambiguous. From germline, CDR1 is MNHEY and CDR2 SVGAGI. V was clipped by 0 bases and J by 5 bases, with 5 bases between them. The length of the CDR3 is 13 residues. The CDR3 nucleotides are TGTGCCAGCAGTTACTCGTACGATCAGCCCCAGCATTTT. Its translation: CASSYSYDQPQHF.

The chain carries TRBV6-6 and TRBJ1-2; 8 bases line up with TRBD1. This CDR3 contains 16 residues. V shed 6 bases and J 2 bases; nucleotides not matched to a gene: 11. CDR1 MNHNY and CDR2 SVGAGI come from the germline V gene (reference sequence). CDR3 amino acids: CASSGQGGDTNYGYTF. In nucleotides, the CDR3 is TGTGCCAGCAGCGGACAGGGAGGTGATACCAACTATGGCTACACCTTC.

This clone showed up just once. V is TRBV2 and J is TRBJ2-1; possibly TRBD1 for D (5 bases). Trimming took 8 bases from V and 0 from J, leaving 11 bases between them. This CDR3 region has 14 residues. CDR1 and CDR2 from the germline V gene are SNHLY and FYNNEI. This CDR3 reads CASGQGSSYNEQFF. The CDR3 region has the DNA TGTGCCAGCGGGCAGGGCAGCTCCTACAATGAGCAGTTCTTC.

This chain links TRBV11-3 with TRBJ2-3, with 9 bases lining up with TRBD2. CDR3 length: 17 amino acids. Germline V gives CDR1 SGHNT, CDR2 YENEEA. Unmatched junction bases numbered 12, after V lost 2 bases and J lost 6 bases. The CDR3 coding sequence is TGTGCCAGCAGCTTACCGCCTAGGCGGGAGGGCCGTGATACGCAGTATTTT. Translation gives CASSLPPRREGRDTQYF.

The V gene is TRBV2, the J gene TRBJ2-1, with 10 bases lining up with TRBD2. The CDR3 extends over 15 amino acids. V lost 6 bases and J lost 6; bases outside the gene matches: 8. Germline lookup yields CDR1 SNHLY and CDR2 FYNNEI. The CDR3 here is CASRGISGGSNEQFF. DNA for the CDR3: TGTGCCAGCAGGGGGATTAGCGGGGGGTCCAATGAGCAGTTCTTC.